This T cell receptor (beta chain) emerged from a study of blood T cell repertoires in COVID-19. CDR1 is SGHTA and CDR2 is FQGNSA in the germline V gene. J was trimmed by 5 bases and V by 0 bases; bases with no gene match: 5. This CDR3 spans 17 amino acids. Here immunoSEQ multiplex PCR was the method, and the copy in TCRdb shows in-frame clones only, minus some. The data hold 95,000 to 150,000 clones, with about four fifths observed a single time. V usage is TRBV7-2 and J usage is TRBJ2-5, with 14 bases matching TRBD2. This receptor was identified in a man in his 60s with active or convalescent COVID-19. Specimen: peripheral blood. In nucleotides, the CDR3 is TGTGCCAGCAGCTTAGCTTGGACTAGCGGGAGGAGGGAGACCCAGTACTTC. Protein sequence: CASSLAWTSGRRETQYF.